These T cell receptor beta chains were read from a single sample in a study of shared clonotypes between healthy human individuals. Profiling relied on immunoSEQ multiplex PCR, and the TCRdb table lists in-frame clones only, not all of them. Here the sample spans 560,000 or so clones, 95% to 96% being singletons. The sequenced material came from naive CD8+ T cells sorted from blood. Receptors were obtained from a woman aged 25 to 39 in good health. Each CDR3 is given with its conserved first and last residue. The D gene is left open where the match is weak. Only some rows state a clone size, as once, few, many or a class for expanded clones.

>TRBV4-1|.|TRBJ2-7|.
TGCGCCAGCAGCCAAGGTGTAGAGGCCTTATACGAGCAGTACTTC
CASSQGVEALYEQYF
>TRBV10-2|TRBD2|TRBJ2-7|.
TGCGCCAGCAGTGAAGCGGGAGGCTCCTACGAGCAGTACTTC
CASSEAGGSYEQYF
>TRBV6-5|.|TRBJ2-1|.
TGTGCCAGCAGTTTCTACAATGAGCAGTTCTTC
CASSFYNEQFF
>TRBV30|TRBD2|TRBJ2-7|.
TGTGCCTGGAGCTCGGGGGGGCTGTGGAACGAGCAGTACTTC
CAWSSGGLWNEQYF
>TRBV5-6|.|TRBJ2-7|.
TGTGCCAGCAGCTCGGACGGACACATTCTCTACGAGCAGTACTTC
CASSSDGHILYEQYF
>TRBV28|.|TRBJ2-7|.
TGTGCCAGCAGCCCTGGGATGATCTACGAGCAGTACTTC
CASSPGMIYEQYF
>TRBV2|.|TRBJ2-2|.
TGTGCCAGCAGCCGCGGGCCCCAGGGAACCGGGGAGCTGTTTTTT
CASSRGPQGTGELFF
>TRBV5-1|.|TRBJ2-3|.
TGCGCCAGCAGCTTGGACGGTACAGATACGCAGTATTTT
CASSLDGTDTQYF
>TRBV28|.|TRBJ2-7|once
TGTGCCAGCAGTTTAAGTGAGTGGACTCGGGACGAGCAGTACTTC
CASSLSEWTRDEQYF
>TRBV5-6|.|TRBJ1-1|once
TGTGCCAGCAGCTTCAGGGTATTGAACACTGAAGCTTTCTTT
CASSFRVLNTEAFF
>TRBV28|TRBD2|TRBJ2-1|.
TGTGCCAGCAGTTTCCTAGCGGGGGATAATGAGCAGTTCTTC
CASSFLAGDNEQFF
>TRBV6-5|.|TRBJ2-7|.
TGTGCCAGCAGTTTCTCAGGGTCTACCATTTACGAGCAGTACTTC
CASSFSGSTIYEQYF
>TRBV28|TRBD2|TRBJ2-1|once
TGTGCCAGCAGCTACCGGACTAGCGGGGGCCCTACTAACAATGAGCAGTTCTTC
CASSYRTSGGPTNNEQFF
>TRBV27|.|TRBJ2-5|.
TGTGCCAGCAGTTGGGGAATGGACAGCCAAGAGACCCAGTACTTC
CASSWGMDSQETQYF
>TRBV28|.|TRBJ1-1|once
TGTGCCAGCAGGAAGTCTGAGCGGCTGAACACTGAAGCTTTCTTT
CASRKSERLNTEAFF
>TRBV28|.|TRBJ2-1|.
TGTGCCAGCAGTTTAGGGGGTTGGTCCAATGAGCAGTTCTTC
CASSLGGWSNEQFF
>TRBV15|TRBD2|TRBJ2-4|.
TGTGCCACCAGCAGGTCAGCGGGGCAAAACATTCAGTACTTC
CATSRSAGQNIQYF
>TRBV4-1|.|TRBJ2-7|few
TGCGCCAGCAGCCAATACGGGTTCGAGCAGTACTTC
CASSQYGFEQYF
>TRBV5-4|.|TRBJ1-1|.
TGTGCCAGCAGCTACGACAGGCTGAACACTGAAGCTTTCTTT
CASSYDRLNTEAFF
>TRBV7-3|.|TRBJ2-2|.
TGTGCCAGCAGCGGGGGCGCCGGGGAGCTGTTTTTT
CASSGGAGELFF
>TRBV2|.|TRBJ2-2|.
TGTGCCAGCAGGACCCCCCGCAGGGGAAGGCCGAAGGAGGAGCTGTTTTTT
CASRTPRRGRPKEELFF
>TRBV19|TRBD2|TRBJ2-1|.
TGTGCCAGTAGTCGCGGGAGTGCGTCCTACAATGAGCAGTTCTTC
CASSRGSASYNEQFF
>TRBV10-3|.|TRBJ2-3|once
TGTGCCATCAGGGAGGACGTCTCCACAGATACGCAGTATTTT
CAIREDVSTDTQYF
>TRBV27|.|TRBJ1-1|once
TGTGCCAGCAGCCCCTGGGCGGGGAACACTGAAGCTTTCTTT
CASSPWAGNTEAFF
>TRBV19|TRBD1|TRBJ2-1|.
TGTGCCAGTAGTACGCGATCGACAGGGGACAATGAGCAGTTCTTC
CASSTRSTGDNEQFF
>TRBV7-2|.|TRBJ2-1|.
TGTGCCAGCAGCTTATTCCTGACCCCAAGGCAGTTCTTC
CASSLFLTPRQFF
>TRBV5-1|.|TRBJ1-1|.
TGCGCCAGCACGGCTTTATTGAACACTGAAGCTTTCTTT
CASTALLNTEAFF
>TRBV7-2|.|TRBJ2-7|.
TGTGCCAGCAGCTTATCTGTGGGGGGCTACGAGCAGTACTTC
CASSLSVGGYEQYF
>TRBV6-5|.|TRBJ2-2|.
TGTGCCAGCAGTCCCCTACCAGACACCGGGGAGCTGTTTTTT
CASSPLPDTGELFF
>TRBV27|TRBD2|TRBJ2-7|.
TGTGCCAGCGGATTCTTAGCGGGAGACTCGGTCGAGCAGTACTTC
CASGFLAGDSVEQYF
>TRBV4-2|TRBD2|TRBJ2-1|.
TGTGCCAGCAGCCAGCAGCGGGAATCCTACAATGAGCAGTTCTTC
CASSQQRESYNEQFF
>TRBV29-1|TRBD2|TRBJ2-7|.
TGCAGCGTTGTTATACTAGCGGGGGGATACGAGCAGTACTTC
CSVVILAGGYEQYF
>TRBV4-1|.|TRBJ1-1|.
TGCGCCAGCAGCCATGTGATCAACACTGAAGCTTTCTTT
CASSHVINTEAFF
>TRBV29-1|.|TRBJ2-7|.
TGCAGCGTTGTTCTCGGGACAGAGCAGTACTTC
CSVVLGTEQYF
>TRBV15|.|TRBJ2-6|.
TGTGCCACCAGCAGACCACACTCTGGGGCCAACGTCCTGACTTTC
CATSRPHSGANVLTF
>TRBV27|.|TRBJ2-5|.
TGTGCCAGCAGTTCTGGGACCCTTGCGTACCAAGAGACCCAGTACTTC
CASSSGTLAYQETQYF
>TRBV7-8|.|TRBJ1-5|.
TGTGCCAGCTGCGAAGGTAGCAATCAGCCCCAGCATTTT
CASCEGSNQPQHF
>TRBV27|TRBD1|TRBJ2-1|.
TGTGCCAGCAGTACCTGGGACAGACCGCATTTCTTC
CASSTWDRPHFF
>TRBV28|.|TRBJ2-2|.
TGTGCCAGCAATTACAGGTTACACACCGGGGAGCTGTTTTTT
CASNYRLHTGELFF
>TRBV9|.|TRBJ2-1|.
TGTGCCAGCAGCGCCACCCGCACGCATGAGCAGTTCTTC
CASSATRTHEQFF
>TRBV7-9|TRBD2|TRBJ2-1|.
TGTGCCAGCAGTACCACGGGAGGGAGATACAATGAGCAGTTCTTC
CASSTTGGRYNEQFF
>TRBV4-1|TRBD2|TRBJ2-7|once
TGCGCCAGCAGCCAAGCCTTTAGCGGGAGGAACGAGCAGTACTTC
CASSQAFSGRNEQYF
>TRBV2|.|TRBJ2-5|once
TGTGCCAGACAGGGCGAGGAGACCCAGTACTTC
CARQGEETQYF
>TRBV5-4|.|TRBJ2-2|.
TGTGCCAGCAGCTTGGAGGTCAGGGATGGGACCGGGGAGCTGTTTTTT
CASSLEVRDGTGELFF
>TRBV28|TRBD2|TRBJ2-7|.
TGTGCCAGCAGTTTAGCGGGAGAAGCCGAGCAGTACTTC
CASSLAGEAEQYF
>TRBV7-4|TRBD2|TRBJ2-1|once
TGTGCCAGCAGCGGAGCGGGAGCCGGAATCTTC
CASSGAGAGIF
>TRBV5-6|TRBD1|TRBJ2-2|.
TGTGCCAGCAGCAACGACAGGGGGTTCACCGGGGAGCTGTTTTTT
CASSNDRGFTGELFF
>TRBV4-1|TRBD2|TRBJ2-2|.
TGCGCCAGCAGCCTGTGGGAGGGTACCGGGGAGCTGTTTTTT
CASSLWEGTGELFF
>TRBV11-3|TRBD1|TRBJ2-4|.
TGTGCCAGCAGCTTACTAGGACAGGGGGATGGGATGAGGGCCAAAAACATTCAGTACTTC
CASSLLGQGDGMRAKNIQYF
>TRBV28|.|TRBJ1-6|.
TGTGCCAGCAGTTACCTTCAGGGTTTCGATTCACCCCTCCACTTT
CASSYLQGFDSPLHF
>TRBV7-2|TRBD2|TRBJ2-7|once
TGTGCCAGCAGCATGCTAGCGGGACCCTCCTGGAGAGAGCAGTACTTC
CASSMLAGPSWREQYF
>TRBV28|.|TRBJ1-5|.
TGTGCCAGCAGCAACCGACGGATGTATAGCAATCAGCCCCAGCATTTT
CASSNRRMYSNQPQHF
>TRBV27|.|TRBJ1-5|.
TGTGCCAGCAGTTCCTCGGCGGGGGGCAATCAGCCCCAGCATTTT
CASSSSAGGNQPQHF
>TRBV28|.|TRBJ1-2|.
TGTGCCAGCAGTCCGGTGCAGCCATATACAAACTATGGCTACACCTTC
CASSPVQPYTNYGYTF